The 19 T cell receptor beta chains presented below share a single source sample, sequenced in a study of blood T cell repertoires in COVID-19 (dated by TCRdb to the early 2020s). Library generation was performed with the immunoSEQ multiplex PCR assay. Imported from immuneACCESS, the table was reduced by TCRdb to in-frame sequences with V and J called. These copies leave out some clones; in studies compared against another copy, an unresolved V gene accounts for under half, and the cause of the remainder is not known. The sample table holds 210,000 or so clones, of which about 90% were seen once. The ten largest clonotypes hold approximately 12% of the sample. Source material: peripheral blood. The receptors stem from a woman aged 18-29 years who had recovered from COVID-19.

There are a few counts of this clone. The chain employs TRBV9 and TRBJ2-2; 7 bases line up with TRBD1. The CDR3 runs 13 residues. V shed 4 bases and J 7 bases; nucleotides not matched to a gene: 4. Germline lookup yields CDR1 SGDLS and CDR2 YYNGEE. CDR3 nucleotides: TGTGCCAGCAGCAGGGGGCGCAACGGGGAGCTGTTTTTT. Amino acids: CASSRGRNGELFF. The full variable domain, rest sourced from reference TRBV9 and TRBJ2-2, is DSGVTQTPKHLITATGQRVTLRCSPRSGDLSVYWYQQSLDQGLQFLIQYYNGEERAKGNILERFSAQQFPDLHSELNLSSLELGDSALYFCASSRGRNGELFFGEGSRLTVL.

The V gene is TRBV5-6, the J gene TRBJ2-5; 12 bases line up with TRBD2. Germline CDR1 and CDR2: SGHDT and YYEEEE. J lost 4 bases, V lost 5 bases, and 9 bases had no gene match. The CDR3 is 16 amino acids. The CDR3 DNA follows: TGTGCCAGCAGTTATCCTAGCGGGAGGGCGGGAGAGACCCAGTACTTC. Translating gives CASSYPSGRAGETQYF. Full variable domain (remainder filled in from reference TRBV5-6 and TRBJ2-5): DAGVTQSPTHLIKTRGQQVTLRCSPKSGHDTVSWYQQALGQGPQFIFQYYEEEERQRGNFPDRFSGHQFPNYSSELNVNALLLGDSALYLCASSYPSGRAGETQYFGPGTRLLVL.

V and J are TRBV5-4 and TRBJ1-1; D may be TRBD1 (6 bases). V dropped 3 bases and J dropped 1 base, with 10 bases sitting between them. CDR1 is SGHNT and CDR2 is YYREEE in the germline V gene (reference sequence). The CDR3 has 14 amino acids. The CDR3 spells CASSWGQENTEAFF. The CDR3 DNA is TGTGCCAGCAGCTGGGGACAAGAGAACACTGAAGCTTTCTTT.

The rearrangement links TRBV18 to TRBJ2-3; possibly TRBD2 for D (5 bases). The CDR3 loop spans 15 amino acids. Germline CDR1 and CDR2: KGHSH and LQKENI. V lost 1 base to trimming and J lost 3 bases, with 11 bases between them. CDR3 sequence reads: CASSPQFPGTDTQYF. The DNA of the CDR3 is TGTGCCAGCTCACCACAGTTCCCGGGGACAGATACGCAGTATTTT.

V usage is TRBV27 and J usage is TRBJ2-7; perhaps TRBD2 as D (5 bases). This CDR3 contains 15 residues. V lost 2 bases, J lost 0 bases, and 11 bases lay in between. Per the germline V gene, CDR1 is MNHEY and CDR2 is SMNVEV (reference sequence). This CDR3 is CASSLKGGSSYEQYF. The DNA for the CDR3 is TGTGCCAGCAGTTTAAAGGGTGGGAGCTCCTACGAGCAGTACTTC.

This rearrangement joins TRBV10-3 to TRBJ1-2; D remains unclear. CDR1 is ENHRY and CDR2 is SYGVKD in the germline V gene. V was clipped by 2 bases and J by 6 bases, with 19 bases between them. The CDR3 runs to 16 residues. The CDR3 protein is CAISERPQSGVNGYTF. As DNA, the CDR3 is TGTGCCATCAGTGAGAGGCCGCAGTCCGGGGTAAATGGCTACACCTTC.

This clone appeared a single time. The chain links TRBV5-4 to TRBJ2-7, with 8 positions matching TRBD2. CDR1 SGHNT and CDR2 YYREEE come from the germline V gene (reference sequence). This CDR3 is 13 amino acids long. The ends lost 1 base at V and 3 bases at J; junction bases unmatched: 0. Here the CDR3 reads CASSLTSGYEQYF. The CDR3 DNA sequence: TGTGCCAGCAGCTTGACTAGCGGCTACGAGCAGTACTTC. The full variable domain, rest sourced from reference TRBV5-4 and TRBJ2-7, is ETGVTQSPTHLIKTRGQQVTLRCSSQSGHNTVSWYQQALGQGPQFIFQYYREEENGRGNFPPRFSGLQFPNYSSELNVNALELDDSALYLCASSLTSGYEQYFGPGTRLTVT.

The J gene is TRBJ2-3, the V gene TRBV9; 9 bases are a match to TRBD1. Germline assignment: CDR1 SGDLS and CDR2 YYNGEE. The CDR3 is 16 residues long. The ends lost 3 bases at V and 0 bases at J; junction bases unmatched: 5. The CDR3 here is CASSETGTGSTDTQYF. The CDR3 nucleotides are TGTGCCAGCAGCGAAACCGGGACAGGGAGCACAGATACGCAGTATTTT.

The V and J genes are TRBV11-2 and TRBJ2-1, with D perhaps matching TRBD2 (5 bases). The CDR3 is 17 residues long. The germline gives CDR1 SGHAT, CDR2 FQNNGV. V lost 0 bases to trimming and J lost 1 base, with 13 bases between them. The CDR3 nucleotides are TGTGCCAGCAGCTTAGATGAGCGGACCACTTCCTACAATGAGCAGTTCTTC. Amino acids: CASSLDERTTSYNEQFF.

This CDR3 is CASSLWPSGLYEQYF. For the CDR3, the DNA is TGTGCCAGCAGCTTATGGCCTAGCGGGCTCTACGAGCAGTACTTC. The chain recombines TRBV7-2 with TRBJ2-7; 8 bases match TRBD2. Germline CDR1 SGHTA, CDR2 FQGNSA. Germline trimming cut 2 bases from V and 3 bases from J; bases unmatched to any gene: 6. This CDR3 is 15 amino acids long.

CDR3 region: CASGRENTEAFF. The CDR3 DNA reads as TGTGCCTCGGGACGGGAGAACACTGAAGCTTTCTTT. This chain joins TRBV30 and TRBJ1-1; D is perhaps TRBD1 (5 bases). The CDR3 sequence is 12 residues long. Germline V CDR1 and CDR2: GTSNPN, SVGIG (reference sequence). The V end was cut by 7 bases, the J end by 1 base, with 10 bases between.

The chain combines TRBV25-1 with TRBJ1-2; maybe TRBD1 (6 bases). Trimming shortened V by 1 base and J by 5 bases, and 17 bases separated the two germline ends. Per germline, CDR1 MGHDK and CDR2 SYGVNS. There are 16 residues in the CDR3. CDR3 in DNA: TGTGCCAGCAGTGAATCTTTTGGGGGCGGGAGGTATGGCTACACCTTC. It translates to CASSESFGGGRYGYTF.

This chain uses TRBV6-5 with TRBJ2-2; maybe TRBD2 (5 bases). This CDR3 is 14 amino acids long. Germline V lookup: CDR1 MNHEY, CDR2 SVGAGI. The V gene lost 4 bases and the J gene lost 4 bases, with 10 bases spanning the gap. The CDR3 loop reads CASSFGLITGELFF. DNA for the CDR3: TGTGCCAGCAGTTTTGGACTGATCACCGGGGAGCTGTTTTTT.

The chain uses TRBV6-5 and TRBJ2-1; the match to TRBD2 covers 9 bases. J was trimmed by 4 bases and V by 5 bases; bases with no gene match: 6. CDR1 is MNHEY, CDR2 SVGAGI, per germline. The CDR3 covers 15 residues. The CDR3 DNA sequence: TGTGCCAGCAGTCAGGGACTAGCCTCATACAATGAGCAGTTCTTC. This codes for CASSQGLASYNEQFF.

The chain combines TRBV9 with TRBJ1-1; D call uncertain. The ends were cut back, 3 bases at V and 6 bases at J, with 9 bases in the middle. Germline V gene sequence: CDR1 SGDLS, CDR2 YYNGEE. CDR3 length equals 12 residues. CDR3 in amino acids: CASSERGAEAFF. Here the CDR3 DNA reads TGTGCCAGCAGCGAGAGAGGCGCTGAAGCTTTCTTT.

The chain joins TRBV2 to TRBJ1-2, with a weak D call TRBD1 (5 bases). This CDR3 has 13 residues. The germline V gene encodes CDR1 SNHLY and CDR2 FYNNEI. V shed 8 bases and J shed 1 base, with 11 bases lying between them. CDR3 loop: CASRPDSNYGYTF. DNA of the CDR3: TGTGCCAGCCGTCCTGACAGTAACTATGGCTACACCTTC.

The chain uses TRBV5-6 and TRBJ1-1; the D gene is possibly TRBD1 (6 bases). This CDR3 has 14 residues. Germline V lookup: CDR1 SGHDT, CDR2 YYEEEE. Deletions cut 2 bases from V and 7 bases from J, with 15 bases between. CDR3 sequence (DNA): TGTGCCAGCAGCTTTCCAACAGGGAAGGATGAAGCTTTCTTT. Protein: CASSFPTGKDEAFF. The full variable domain, rest sourced from reference TRBV5-6 and TRBJ1-1, is DAGVTQSPTHLIKTRGQQVTLRCSPKSGHDTVSWYQQALGQGPQFIFQYYEEEERQRGNFPDRFSGHQFPNYSSELNVNALLLGDSALYLCASSFPTGKDEAFFGQGTRLTVV.

This chain links TRBV2 with TRBJ2-3, with 9 nucleotides matching TRBD2. There are 15 residues in the CDR3. The germline CDR1 and CDR2 sequences are SNHLY and FYNNEI. Trimming cost V 10 bases and J 9 bases; bases outside gene matches: 17. The CDR3 coding sequence is TGTGCCAAACGCCCTGGCGGGAGGGTTGGAGGGACGCAGTATTTT. It encodes CAKRPGGRVGGTQYF.

The chain uses TRBV19 and TRBJ1-1; 10 bases align to TRBD1. The germline gives CDR1 LNHDA, CDR2 SQIVND (reference sequence). V was pared by 2 bases and J by 6 bases, with 9 bases of the junction left unmatched. The CDR3 loop spans 16 amino acids. The CDR3 sequence: CASSISQTGGYAEAFF. The CDR3 nucleotides read TGTGCCAGTAGTATATCGCAGACAGGGGGCTACGCTGAAGCTTTCTTT.